This paragraph reports one TCR beta chain. It lacks a known antigen. Base quality data are lacking; no much larger clone is found one base away. The sample's time point label, in plain terms: approximately 11 months on ibrutinib. For TCR beta library preparation, 1.5 to 2 micrograms of genomic DNA were extracted from the cryopreserved PBMCs. Longitudinal blood samples from CLL patients receiving ibrutinib monotherapy were subjected to high-throughput TCR beta sequencing. The patients took part in an open-label, single-center phase 2 trial of ibrutinib monotherapy. The CDR3 spans 16 residues, from the cysteine through the phenylalanine. Only the CDR3 DNA is retained, 48 bases long and in frame from the first base. Germline trimming: 4 bases from V, 5 bases from J; junction bases outside gene matches: 11. The germline V gene provides CDR1 SGHTS and CDR2 YDEGEE. The goal of deep resolution MiSeq sequencing was a depth between 1 in 1 million and 1 in 200,000 T cells, and coverage averaged 10x per clonotype. TCR beta libraries were generated with the immunoSEQ hsTCRB Kit. The authors' pipeline ran thus. ImmunoSEQ Data Assistant and ImmunoSEQ Analyzer were used for data analysis, and V, D and J genes were assigned according to IMGT definitions. Clonality, which ranges from 0 to 1, was calculated by subtracting the normalized Shannon entropy of productive rearrangement frequencies from one. Only overrepresented clonotypes making up at least 0.05% of the repertoire of each patient were included in the public clonotype analysis. Around 13 age-matched healthy donor repertoires from immuneACCESS were used as controls for clonality. The table was pulled from immuneACCESS by TCRdb, which kept in-frame rearrangements only. Such tables lose some clones; where checked, under half of the loss comes from unresolved V genes, and the rest has no known cause. V and J calls and clone size are given by that table; D and trimming were obtained from the DNA. The sample table holds roughly 51,000 clones, of which more than 45% were seen once. Of the sample, 30% to 35% falls within the top ten clones.

This sample is part of a study of cytotoxic CD8 clonotypes in ibrutinib-treated CLL (dated by TCRdb to the early 2020s). In the study overall: In this cohort, about 15 patients were treatment-naive and more than 9 were relapsed/refractory, while some 18 had unmutated IGHV. Partial responses were observed in some 24 patients and complete responses in 2; after a median follow-up of 68 months, remission was maintained in around 14 patients and progression was observed in roughly twelve. Response samples were obtained after a median of around eleven months of treatment, with a range of roughly 6 to 40 months. An average of 255,043 productive templates and approximately 90,000 productive rearrangements was obtained per sample. Of the 90 or so participants in the trial, about two dozen had longitudinal samples available. Cryopreserved peripheral blood mononuclear cells were collected at three points: before therapy, at response, and at either sustained remission or disease progression. Every sample from remission and from progressive disease was obtained while the patients were still on ibrutinib.

What the research found in general, with its limitations: Public clonotypes were rare and either shrank or stayed stable during treatment, and the rise in clonality at ibrutinib response reflected expansion of private clonotypes. Sustained-remission and progressing patients did not have matched sampling times, and lymph node repertoires were not examined. At ibrutinib response clonality went up, during sustained remission it held steady, and at progression it dropped back toward baseline. Baseline clonality was found to be higher than that of age-matched healthy donors and was strongly correlated with circulating CD8+ T-cell counts.

The sequence derives from a human donor with chronic lymphocytic leukemia. The material sequenced was PBMCs, taken after 12 months of ibrutinib treatment. This chain joins TRBV5-8 to TRBJ2-1, and 8 junctional nucleotides match TRBD2. This receptor has the CDR3 CASSRPNPGLDNEQFF. DNA sequence: TGTGCCAGCAGCAGACCGAACCCGGGACTAGACAATGAGCAGTTCTTC. Extended through the reference TRBV5-8 and TRBJ2-1 proteins, this CDR3 yields the full variable domain: EAGVTQSPTHLIKTRGQQATLRCSPISGHTSVYWYQQALGLGLQFLLWYDEGEERNRGNFPPRFSGRQFPNYSSELNVNALELEDSALYLCASSRPNPGLDNEQFFGPGTRLTVL.